These T cell receptor beta chains were read from a single sample in a study of T cells in localized non-small cell lung cancer. Measured with immunoSEQ multiplex PCR; TCRdb has only the in-frame clones, and not every one. The sample records nearly 15,000 clones, approximately 85% being singletons. Sequences were derived from peripheral blood, sampled before any cancer treatment. The receptors were sampled from a woman between 40 and 69 years old with stage I lung adenocarcinoma. The CDR3 runs from the conserved cysteine through the conserved F or W. Each record gives: D gene, J gene, clone size, V gene, CDR3 DNA, CDR3 protein. The D gene is left open where the match is weak. Where a row states a size, it is once, few, many or the class of an expanded clone; other rows omit it.

D gene: -
J gene: TRBJ1-2
clone size: -
V gene: TRBV5-1
CDR3 DNA: TGCGCCAGCATGGAGGGTTTATTAGGGGTTGACAACTATGGCTACACCTTC
CDR3 protein: CASMEGLLGVDNYGYTF

D gene: -
J gene: TRBJ1-3
clone size: -
V gene: TRBV6-5
CDR3 DNA: TGTGCCAGCAGTTATATGGACACCATATATTTT
CDR3 protein: CASSYMDTIYF

D gene: TRBD1
J gene: TRBJ2-3
clone size: -
V gene: TRBV30
CDR3 DNA: TGTGCCCTGGCAGGGGGAAGCACAGATACGCAGTATTTT
CDR3 protein: CALAGGSTDTQYF

D gene: -
J gene: TRBJ1-1
clone size: -
V gene: TRBV28
CDR3 DNA: TGTGCCAGCAGTTTAGGGGGACTGGGTATGCCTGAAGCTTTCTTT
CDR3 protein: CASSLGGLGMPEAFF

D gene: -
J gene: TRBJ1-1
clone size: -
V gene: TRBV4-1
CDR3 DNA: TGCGCCAGCAGCCAAGGTCTCTTAGGCAGGGCCACTGAAGCTTTCTTT
CDR3 protein: CASSQGLLGRATEAFF

D gene: -
J gene: TRBJ1-4
clone size: -
V gene: TRBV6-6
CDR3 DNA: TGTGCCAGCGGGACACCGAAGAATGAAAAACTGTTTTTT
CDR3 protein: CASGTPKNEKLFF

D gene: -
J gene: TRBJ1-1
clone size: -
V gene: TRBV7-9
CDR3 DNA: TGTGCCAGCAGCGGTCAATTGAACACTGAAGCTTTCTTT
CDR3 protein: CASSGQLNTEAFF

D gene: -
J gene: TRBJ2-5
clone size: -
V gene: TRBV5-6
CDR3 DNA: TGTGCCAGCAGCTTCGGAGAGACCCAGTACTTC
CDR3 protein: CASSFGETQYF

D gene: -
J gene: TRBJ2-5
clone size: -
V gene: TRBV5-8
CDR3 DNA: TGTGCCAGCAGCTTGGTCGCGGGGCAGCCCCAAGAGACCCAGTACTTC
CDR3 protein: CASSLVAGQPQETQYF

D gene: -
J gene: TRBJ2-3
clone size: once
V gene: TRBV5-1
CDR3 DNA: TGCGCCAGCAGCTTTCTCAACACAGATACGCAGTATTTT
CDR3 protein: CASSFLNTDTQYF

D gene: -
J gene: TRBJ1-4
clone size: -
V gene: TRBV7-9
CDR3 DNA: TGTGCCAGCAGCCCGCCCGCCAGGGGTGGAGAAAAACTGTTTTTT
CDR3 protein: CASSPPARGGEKLFF

D gene: -
J gene: TRBJ1-1
clone size: -
V gene: TRBV6-1
CDR3 DNA: TGTGCCAGCAGCCGACAGGACCAAGCTTTCTTT
CDR3 protein: CASSRQDQAFF

D gene: TRBD1
J gene: TRBJ2-4
clone size: -
V gene: TRBV6-1
CDR3 DNA: TGTGCCAGCAGTTCGGGACAGGGTCCCAAAAACATTCAGTACTTC
CDR3 protein: CASSSGQGPKNIQYF

D gene: -
J gene: TRBJ2-7
clone size: -
V gene: TRBV2
CDR3 DNA: TGTGCCAGCAGGTTCACCACCTCCCAGGGTAAGCAGTACTTC
CDR3 protein: CASRFTTSQGKQYF

D gene: -
J gene: TRBJ1-5
clone size: -
V gene: TRBV6-1
CDR3 DNA: TGTGCCAGCAGTGAAGGGTCCAATAGCAATCAGCCCCAGCATTTT
CDR3 protein: CASSEGSNSNQPQHF

D gene: TRBD2
J gene: TRBJ2-3
clone size: -
V gene: TRBV30
CDR3 DNA: TGTGCCTGGAGCCGCGCGGGGGGTTTCGCAGATACGCAGTATTTT
CDR3 protein: CAWSRAGGFADTQYF

D gene: TRBD2
J gene: TRBJ2-3
clone size: -
V gene: TRBV28
CDR3 DNA: TGTGCCAGCAGTCCCCCCCAGCGGGGGGGCTTAGATACGCAGTATTTT
CDR3 protein: CASSPPQRGGLDTQYF

D gene: -
J gene: TRBJ1-3
clone size: -
V gene: TRBV2
CDR3 DNA: TGTGCCAGCAGTGGTGGCACTGGAAACACCATATATTTT
CDR3 protein: CASSGGTGNTIYF

D gene: -
J gene: TRBJ1-1
clone size: -
V gene: TRBV19
CDR3 DNA: TGTGCCAGTAGTGGACCACAGGGCGCTGAAGCTTTCTTT
CDR3 protein: CASSGPQGAEAFF

D gene: TRBD1
J gene: TRBJ1-1
clone size: once
V gene: TRBV4-2
CDR3 DNA: TGTGCCAGCAGCCAAGAGGGACAGGGAAGGACTGAAGCTTTCTTT
CDR3 protein: CASSQEGQGRTEAFF

D gene: -
J gene: TRBJ1-1
clone size: -
V gene: TRBV18
CDR3 DNA: TGTGCCAGCTCGCGTAAACCTGATAGAAACACTGAAGCTTTCTTT
CDR3 protein: CASSRKPDRNTEAFF

D gene: -
J gene: TRBJ2-7
clone size: once
V gene: TRBV7-2
CDR3 DNA: TGTGCCAGCAGCTTACTTGGACAAGGGCACACCGAGCAGTACTTC
CDR3 protein: CASSLLGQGHTEQYF

D gene: TRBD2
J gene: TRBJ2-7
clone size: -
V gene: TRBV7-9
CDR3 DNA: TGTGCCAGCAGTGGACCCGGGACTAGCGGGGGGAATGACTACGAGCAGTACTTC
CDR3 protein: CASSGPGTSGGNDYEQYF

D gene: -
J gene: TRBJ2-3
clone size: -
V gene: TRBV7-3
CDR3 DNA: TGTGCCAGCAGCTTAAGGGGAGAGGCAGATACGCAGTATTTT
CDR3 protein: CASSLRGEADTQYF

D gene: TRBD1
J gene: TRBJ1-4
clone size: -
V gene: TRBV6-5
CDR3 DNA: TGTGCCAGCAGTTACTCGATAACAGGGGGGGAAAAACTGTTTTTT
CDR3 protein: CASSYSITGGEKLFF

D gene: -
J gene: TRBJ2-3
clone size: -
V gene: TRBV5-4
CDR3 DNA: TGTGCCAGCAGCTTGGCCCCTTCGACAACAGATACGCAGTATTTT
CDR3 protein: CASSLAPSTTDTQYF

D gene: -
J gene: TRBJ2-7
clone size: -
V gene: TRBV5-1
CDR3 DNA: TGCGCCAGCAGTGATGACAGGCGTCCCTACGAGCAGTACTTC
CDR3 protein: CASSDDRRPYEQYF

D gene: -
J gene: TRBJ1-2
clone size: -
V gene: TRBV28
CDR3 DNA: TGTGCCAGCACCGCATCCTACGAGGAAGACTATGGCTACACCTTC
CDR3 protein: CASTASYEEDYGYTF

D gene: -
J gene: TRBJ1-1
clone size: -
V gene: TRBV2
CDR3 DNA: TGTGCCAGCAGTGACTCCTCGGGGGGGAACACTGAAGCTTTCTTT
CDR3 protein: CASSDSSGGNTEAFF

D gene: -
J gene: TRBJ2-7
clone size: -
V gene: TRBV21-1
CDR3 DNA: TGTGCCATCGGACAGCCCTACGAGCAGTACTTC
CDR3 protein: CAIGQPYEQYF

D gene: -
J gene: TRBJ1-1
clone size: once
V gene: TRBV11-2
CDR3 DNA: TGTGCCAGCAGCTTAGAAGCAGCAGGAACTGAAGCTTTCTTT
CDR3 protein: CASSLEAAGTEAFF

D gene: -
J gene: TRBJ2-1
clone size: few
V gene: TRBV9
CDR3 DNA: TGTGCCAGCAGCGTGGGACTGGGCTCCTACAATGAGCAGTTCTTC
CDR3 protein: CASSVGLGSYNEQFF

D gene: -
J gene: TRBJ1-5
clone size: -
V gene: TRBV7-8
CDR3 DNA: TGTGCCAGCAGCTTAGCGCTCGAGAATCAGCCCCAGCATTTT
CDR3 protein: CASSLALENQPQHF

D gene: -
J gene: TRBJ2-6
clone size: once
V gene: TRBV4-3
CDR3 DNA: TGCGCCAGCAGCCAAGAAGTGGGGAGTCTTTCTGGGGCCAACGTCCTGACTTTC
CDR3 protein: CASSQEVGSLSGANVLTF

D gene: TRBD1
J gene: TRBJ1-1
clone size: -
V gene: TRBV4-3
CDR3 DNA: TGCGCCAGCAGCCAAGTACAGGGGGCCCTTGAAGCTTTCTTT
CDR3 protein: CASSQVQGALEAFF

D gene: -
J gene: TRBJ1-4
clone size: -
V gene: TRBV18
CDR3 DNA: TGTGCCAGCTCACCGGCGGGCGTAACTAATGAAAAACTGTTTTTT
CDR3 protein: CASSPAGVTNEKLFF

D gene: TRBD2
J gene: TRBJ2-1
clone size: -
V gene: TRBV5-5
CDR3 DNA: TGTGCCAGCAGCGGACCTAGCGGCCTTTCCTACAATGAGCAGTTCTTC
CDR3 protein: CASSGPSGLSYNEQFF

D gene: -
J gene: TRBJ1-2
clone size: -
V gene: TRBV7-2
CDR3 DNA: TGTGCCAGCAGCTTAGTCGTCAGTCCGACTTATGGCTACACCTTC
CDR3 protein: CASSLVVSPTYGYTF